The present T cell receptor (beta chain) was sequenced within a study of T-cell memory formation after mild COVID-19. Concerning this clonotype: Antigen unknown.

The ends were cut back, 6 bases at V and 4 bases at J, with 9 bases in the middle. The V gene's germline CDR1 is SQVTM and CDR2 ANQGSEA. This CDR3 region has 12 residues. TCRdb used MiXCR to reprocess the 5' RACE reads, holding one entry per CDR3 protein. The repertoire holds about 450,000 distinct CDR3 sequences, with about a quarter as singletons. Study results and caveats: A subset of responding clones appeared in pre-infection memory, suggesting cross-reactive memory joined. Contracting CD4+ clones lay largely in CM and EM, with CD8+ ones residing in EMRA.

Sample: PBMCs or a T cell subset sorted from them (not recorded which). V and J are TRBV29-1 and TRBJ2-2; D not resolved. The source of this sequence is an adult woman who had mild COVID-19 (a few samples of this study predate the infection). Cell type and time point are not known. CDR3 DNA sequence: TGCAGCGTCCCTGGGTTCACCGGGGAGCTGTTTTTT. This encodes CSVPGFTGELFF.